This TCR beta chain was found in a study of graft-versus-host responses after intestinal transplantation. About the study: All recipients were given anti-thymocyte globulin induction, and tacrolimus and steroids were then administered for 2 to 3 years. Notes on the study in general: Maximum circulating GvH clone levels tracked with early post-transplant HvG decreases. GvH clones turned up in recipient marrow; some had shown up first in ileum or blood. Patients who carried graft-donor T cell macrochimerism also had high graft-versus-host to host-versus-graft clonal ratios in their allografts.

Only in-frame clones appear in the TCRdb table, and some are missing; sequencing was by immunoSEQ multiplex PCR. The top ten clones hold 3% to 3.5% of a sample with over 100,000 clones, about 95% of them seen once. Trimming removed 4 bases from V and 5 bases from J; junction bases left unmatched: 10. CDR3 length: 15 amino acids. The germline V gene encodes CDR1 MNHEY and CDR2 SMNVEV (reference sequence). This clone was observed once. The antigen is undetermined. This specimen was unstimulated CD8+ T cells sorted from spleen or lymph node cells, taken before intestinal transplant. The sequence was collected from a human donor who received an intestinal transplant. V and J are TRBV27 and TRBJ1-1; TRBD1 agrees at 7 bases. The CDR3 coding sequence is TGTGCCAGCAGTTGGACAGGTACCGGGAGAACTGAAGCTTTCTTT. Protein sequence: CASSWTGTGRTEAFF.